Below, 29 T cell receptor beta chains from the same sample are listed, as sequenced in a study of blood T cell repertoires in COVID-19. Clones were read by immunoSEQ multiplex PCR, and TCRdb kept only the in-frame ones, dropping some. In the table there are around 200,000 clones, 86% of which are singletons. Sequencing was performed on peripheral blood. The receptors shown here come from a man between 65 and 85 years old with active or convalescent COVID-19.

The genes are TRBV2 and TRBJ1-1; tentative D call: TRBD1 (6 bases). V dropped 6 bases and J dropped 1 base, with 9 bases sitting between them. The CDR3 runs 13 residues. Per germline, CDR1 SNHLY and CDR2 FYNNEI. The DNA of the CDR3 is TGTGCCAGCAGGAAGGGACAGAACACTGAAGCTTTCTTT. It is translated as CASRKGQNTEAFF.

This chain uses TRBV3-1 (or the pseudogene TRBV3-2) with TRBJ1-6; the match to TRBD1 covers 9 bases. The CDR3 totals 13 residues. The germline CDR1 and CDR2 sequences are LGHDT and YNNKEL (reference sequence). V was clipped by 9 bases and J by 7 bases; unmatched bases: 4. CDR3: CARPGTGNSPLHF. The DNA for the CDR3 is TGTGCCAGACCCGGGACAGGGAATTCACCCCTCCACTTT.

This chain uses TRBV5-1 with TRBJ2-7; TRBD2 might be the D (6 bases). V lost 4 bases and J lost 5, with 16 bases in between. This CDR3 comprises 14 residues. Looked up from germline, CDR1 is SGHRS and CDR2 is YFSETQ. The chain's CDR3 is CASSLASGSHEQYF. DNA for the CDR3: TGCGCCAGCAGCCTTGCCTCCGGGAGTCACGAGCAGTACTTC.

The V and J genes are TRBV5-1 and TRBJ2-3; a weak D match, TRBD1 (6 bases). The CDR3 consists of 15 residues. Germline V lookup: CDR1 SGHRS, CDR2 YFSETQ. Trimming took off 4 bases at V and 2 bases at J, with 14 bases between the two ends. The CDR3 loop reads CASSPWSGDTDTQYF. CDR3 coding DNA: TGCGCCAGCAGCCCGTGGTCAGGGGACACAGATACGCAGTATTTT.

V usage is TRBV28 and J usage is TRBJ1-1; TRBD1 aligns across 11 bases. This CDR3 region has 16 residues. Trimming removed 6 bases from V and 7 bases from J; junction bases left unmatched: 13. The germline CDR1 and CDR2 sequences are MDHEN and SYDVKM. CDR3 nucleotides: TGTGCCAGCAGAAATGCCGGGACAGGGGGTTTGGGTGAAGCTTTCTTT. Its translation is CASRNAGTGGLGEAFF. Drawing the rest from reference TRBV28 and TRBJ1-1, the complete variable domain is DVKVTQSSRYLVKRTGEKVFLECVQDMDHENMFWYRQDPGLGLRLIYFSYDVKMKEKGDIPEGYSVSREKKERFSLILESASTNQTSMYLCASRNAGTGGLGEAFFGQGTRLTVV.

This clone was recorded only once. The chain joins TRBV5-8 to TRBJ2-1; 7 bases align to TRBD2. The trim removed 4 bases at V and 3 bases at J, leaving 7 bases unmatched. The CDR3 runs 15 residues. CDR1 is SGHTS, CDR2 YDEGEE, per germline. CDR3: CASSPGTTDYNEQFF. The CDR3 DNA reads as TGTGCCAGCAGCCCCGGGACTACCGACTACAATGAGCAGTTCTTC.

V is TRBV11-2 and J is TRBJ1-2; 9 positions agree with TRBD1. The CDR3 covers 16 residues. Germline loops: CDR1 SGHAT, CDR2 FQNNGV. Unmatched junction bases numbered 10, after V lost 5 bases and J lost 3 bases. CDR3 residues: CASSPRGDRVDYGYTF. For the CDR3, the DNA is TGTGCCAGCAGCCCTAGGGGGGACAGGGTTGACTATGGCTACACCTTC.

J is TRBJ1-2 and V is TRBV19; maybe TRBD1 (5 bases). V was shortened by 7 bases and J by 4 bases, with 10 bases between the two germline ends. The CDR3 runs 12 residues. Per the germline V gene, CDR1 is LNHDA and CDR2 is SQIVND (reference sequence). Here the CDR3 reads CASKTGLYGYTF. The CDR3 DNA reads as TGTGCCAGTAAGACGGGACTCTATGGCTACACCTTC.

The chain employs TRBV27 and TRBJ2-5; TRBD1 is a possible D gene (5 bases). CDR3 length equals 13 residues. V was clipped by 0 bases and J by 4 bases, with 6 bases between them. The germline CDR1 and CDR2 sequences are MNHEY and SMNVEV (reference sequence). CDR3 in DNA: TGTGCCAGCAGTTTATCCCAGGGAGAGACCCAGTACTTC. Translating gives CASSLSQGETQYF.

This chain connects TRBV28 to TRBJ1-1; D perhaps matches TRBD1 (6 bases). Germline V gene data show CDR1 as MDHEN and CDR2 as SYDVKM. V was cut by 1 base and J by 2 bases, with 29 bases left in between. CDR3 length equals 21 residues. The chain's CDR3 is CASSLYPRSTQGRGGNTEAFF. The CDR3 DNA is TGTGCCAGCAGTTTATACCCCCGTTCGACACAGGGTCGAGGGGGTAACACTGAAGCTTTCTTT.

Only one count was recorded for this clone. This chain connects TRBV28 to TRBJ1-1; TRBD1 matches 7 bases. CDR1 is MDHEN and CDR2 is SYDVKM in the germline V gene. V trimming: 4 bases; J trimming: 1 base; junction bases outside the gene matches: 9. The CDR3 covers 16 residues. CDR3 DNA: TGTGCCAGCAGTTCTTCCCCGGGACAGAGGAACACTGAAGCTTTCTTT. Encoded protein: CASSSSPGQRNTEAFF.

The chain joins TRBV3-1 (or the pseudogene TRBV3-2) to TRBJ1-2; a weak D match, TRBD1 (5 bases). Per germline, CDR1 LGHDT and CDR2 YNNKEL (reference sequence). V lost 4 bases and J lost 4, with 22 bases in between. The CDR3 totals 17 residues. CDR3 protein: CASSPMVDTGTVYGYTF. CDR3 DNA: TGTGCCAGCAGCCCGATGGTGGACACTGGCACTGTCTATGGCTACACCTTC.

CDR3 loop: CASRARHLTNQPQHF. The CDR3, as DNA: TGTGCCAGCAGAGCCCGACACCTCACAAATCAGCCCCAGCATTTT. V usage is TRBV6-5 and J usage is TRBJ1-5; D not certain. V was cut by 6 bases and J by 4 bases, with 16 bases left in between. This CDR3 region has 15 residues. CDR1 is MNHEY, CDR2 SVGAGI, per germline.

The chain is built from TRBV19 and TRBJ1-5; 7 positions match TRBD1. The CDR3 contains 13 residues. With 8 bases clipped from V and 3 bases from J, the junction kept 4 bases outside the gene matches. Germline CDR1 LNHDA, CDR2 SQIVND (reference sequence). CDR3 loop: CASRTGDNQPQHF. DNA of the CDR3: TGTGCCAGTCGGACAGGAGACAATCAGCCCCAGCATTTT.

This sequence joins TRBV4-3 and TRBJ1-6; TRBD1 agrees at 9 bases. Per germline, CDR1 LGHNA and CDR2 YSLEER. J was trimmed by 5 bases and V by 1 base; bases with no gene match: 6. This CDR3 contains 17 residues. The CDR3 sequence is CASSQGGGTGNNSPLHF. DNA for the CDR3: TGCGCCAGCAGCCAAGGTGGAGGGACAGGGAATAATTCACCCCTCCACTTT.

The chain joins TRBV6-5 to TRBJ2-7; the D gene is possibly TRBD1 (6 bases). CDR3 length equals 13 residues. Germline V gene lookup returns CDR1 MNHEY and CDR2 SVGAGI. Deletions cut 2 bases from V and 4 bases from J, with 9 bases between. CDR3 loop: CASSYEGEYEQYF. CDR3 in DNA: TGTGCCAGCAGTTACGAGGGGGAATACGAGCAGTACTTC.

V gene TRBV19 combines with J gene TRBJ1-1; tentatively, D is TRBD1 (6 bases). Germline V lookup: CDR1 LNHDA, CDR2 SQIVND (reference sequence). The CDR3 has 14 residues. Trimming removed 3 bases from V and 3 bases from J, with 11 bases in between. CDR3 DNA sequence: TGTGCCAGTAGTATGGGACACAGATACACTGAAGCTTTCTTT. This encodes CASSMGHRYTEAFF.

The chain uses TRBV6-4 and TRBJ1-5, with TRBD1 identical over 12 bases. The V gene's germline CDR1 is MRHNA and CDR2 SNTAGT. After removal of 3 bases from V and 10 bases from J, the junction contained 4 bases not matched to a gene. This CDR3 has 14 residues. The CDR3 DNA sequence: TGTGCCAGCAGTGAGCTCGGGACAGGGGGCCCCCAGCATTTT. It specifies CASSELGTGGPQHF.

In DNA form, the CDR3 reads TGTGCCAGCAGCTTAGGGACAGGGGCGGGAAAACTGTTTTTT. Residues: CASSLGTGAGKLFF. The chain joins TRBV7-6 to TRBJ1-4; 9 bases line up with TRBD1. CDR1 is SGHVS, CDR2 FNYEAQ, per germline. The V gene end was trimmed by 1 base and the J gene end by 10 bases; junction bases not matched to a gene: 4. This CDR3 has 14 residues.

The CDR3 coding sequence is TGTGCCAGCAGTTACAAAGGAGGGTCTCCCTACGAGCAGTACTTC. Translating gives CASSYKGGSPYEQYF. V gene TRBV6-2 or TRBV6-3 combines with J gene TRBJ2-7, with D possibly matching TRBD2 (6 bases). Germline V gene sequence: CDR1 MNHEY, CDR2 SVGEGT. V lost 2 bases and J lost 2, with 13 bases in between. CDR3 size: 15 residues.

The V and J genes are TRBV27 and TRBJ2-3, with a possible D match to TRBD2 (6 bases). V lost 6 bases to trimming and J lost 4 bases, with 17 bases between them. This CDR3 contains 15 residues. The germline CDR1 and CDR2 sequences are MNHEY and SMNVEV (reference sequence). CDR3 DNA sequence: TGTGCCAGCAGAGGTGGGACTTTTCGTGCAGATACGCAGTATTTT. Amino acid sequence: CASRGGTFRADTQYF.

This clone was seen once. The chain is built from TRBV20-1 and TRBJ1-5; tentatively, D is TRBD1 (5 bases). Looked up from germline, CDR1 is DFQATT and CDR2 is SNEGSKA (reference sequence). Trimming cost V 3 bases and J 11 bases, with 11 bases left between them. CDR3 length equals 11 residues. This CDR3 is CSARDTSAQHF. DNA for the CDR3: TGCAGTGCTAGGGACACCTCAGCCCAGCATTTT.

The chain carries TRBV24-1 and TRBJ1-1, with 7 bases matching TRBD1. Per germline, CDR1 KGHDR and CDR2 SFDVKD. CDR3 length: 15 amino acids. V gave up 3 bases and J gave up 2 bases; unmatched junction bases: 5. The chain's CDR3 is CATSDPRTGNTEAFF. CDR3 nucleotides: TGTGCCACCAGTGATCCTCGGACAGGCAACACTGAAGCTTTCTTT.

CDR3 in amino acids: CASSLGWGVSYEQYF. CDR3 nucleotide sequence: TGTGCCAGCAGCTTAGGGTGGGGAGTCTCCTACGAGCAGTACTTC. The chain recombines TRBV7-9 with TRBJ2-7; D is possibly TRBD2 (5 bases). The V gene's germline CDR1 is SEHNR and CDR2 FQNEAQ (reference sequence). V gave up 1 base and J gave up 0 bases, with 10 bases separating them. This CDR3 has 15 residues.

The V and J genes are TRBV5-8 and TRBJ2-3; 13 nucleotides line up with TRBD2. J gave up 3 bases and V 2 bases, and 6 bases lay outside the gene matches. Germline values: CDR1 SGHTS, CDR2 YDEGEE. CDR3 length equals 17 residues. The CDR3, as DNA: TGTGCCAGCAGCTTAGCCGTACTAGCGGGAGGGACAGATACGCAGTATTTT. This sequence encodes CASSLAVLAGGTDTQYF.

The genes are TRBV19 and TRBJ2-1; 7 positions agree with TRBD1. The germline CDR1 and CDR2 sequences are LNHDA and SQIVND (reference sequence). The junction had 3 bases not matched to a gene; V was cut back by 7 bases and J by 0 bases. The CDR3 totals 14 residues. The DNA of the CDR3 is TGTGCCAGTACCGCAGGGGGCTCCTACAATGAGCAGTTCTTC. It specifies CASTAGGSYNEQFF.

The rearrangement links TRBV28 to TRBJ2-5; 16 nucleotides align to TRBD2. CDR3 length: 22 residues. V lost 2 bases, J lost 5 bases, and 20 bases stayed unmatched. In germline, CDR1 is MDHEN, CDR2 SYDVKM. The chain's CDR3 is CASSLTPHWGLAGGPLGETQYF. The CDR3 region has the DNA TGTGCCAGCAGTTTAACCCCTCACTGGGGACTAGCGGGAGGGCCTCTGGGGGAGACCCAGTACTTC. Supplemented by reference TRBV28 and TRBJ2-5, the full variable domain reads DVKVTQSSRYLVKRTGEKVFLECVQDMDHENMFWYRQDPGLGLRLIYFSYDVKMKEKGDIPEGYSVSREKKERFSLILESASTNQTSMYLCASSLTPHWGLAGGPLGETQYFGPGTRLLVL.

The chain links TRBV7-9 to TRBJ1-2; 7 nucleotides align to TRBD1. Unmatched junction bases numbered 4, after V lost 4 bases and J lost 2 bases. Germline V gene sequence: CDR1 SEHNR, CDR2 FQNEAQ (reference sequence). This CDR3 contains 14 residues. CDR3 DNA: TGTGCCAGCAGCTGGGACAGCTTAAACTATGGCTACACCTTC. It yields the protein CASSWDSLNYGYTF.

This chain connects TRBV7-2 to TRBJ1-2, with D possibly TRBD1 on 6 matching bases. V was pared by 1 base and J by 11 bases, with 14 bases between. The CDR3 runs to 13 residues. Germline values: CDR1 SGHTA, CDR2 FQGNSA. The CDR3 DNA follows: TGTGCCAGCAGCTTAGGGGGCAGGGGCCGTTACACCTTC. It specifies CASSLGGRGRYTF.